The clone carrying this T cell receptor (beta chain) occurred a few times. These data come from a study of blood T cell repertoires in COVID-19. Overall study context: Material from acute and convalescent COVID-19 was sourced from the United States, Italy and Spain. Sources were T cells, B-cell-depleted T cells, or PBMCs; the material itself was cDNA or gDNA.

The CDR3 covers 17 residues. Germline CDR1 MGHRA, CDR2 YSYEKL. The V and J ends lost 0 bases and 0 bases respectively, with 12 bases between them. In the original processing: Using reference gene primer amplification, nucleated cell counts were estimated. Method: immunoSEQ multiplex PCR; TCRdb's copy keeps in-frame clones and lacks some. For V, J and clone size, that table is used; D and trimming come from the DNA. The sample includes hundreds of thousands of clones, approximately 90% of them seen just once. The chain combines TRBV4-1 with TRBJ2-1; weak D call: TRBD1 (5 bases). Input material: peripheral blood. This clonotype was sampled from a man between 35 and 55 years old with acute or convalescent COVID-19. DNA of the CDR3: TGCGCCAGCAGCCAAGATCGGGTGACAGTCTCCTACAATGAGCAGTTCTTC. Translating gives CASSQDRVTVSYNEQFF.